The text below deals with one TCR beta chain. Its antigen is unknown. The entry originates in a study of shared clonotypes between healthy human individuals. Study-wide results and limits: Tissues were not sampled, only blood, and their repertoires likely differ.

Assay: immunoSEQ multiplex PCR; the TCRdb copy retains only in-frame clones and omits some. The sample records roughly 2,000,000 clones, approximately 92% being singletons. Naive CD8 cells were CD45RO-negative, positively selected for CCR7, excluding terminally differentiated effector memory CD45RA+ cells. The V gene lost 0 bases and the J gene lost 10 bases, with 8 bases spanning the gap. The CDR3 is 12 residues long. CDR1 SGDLS and CDR2 YYNGEE come from the germline V gene. The V and J genes are TRBV9 and TRBJ2-1; TRBD2 is a possible D gene (6 bases). Material: naive CD8+ T cells from PBMCs. This sequence originates from a man aged 18 to 30 in good health. Some clones in this sample may be carry-over from other donors' samples. This CDR3 reads CASSVGGVEQFF. CDR3 DNA: TGTGCCAGCAGCGTAGGGGGGGTAGAGCAGTTCTTC.